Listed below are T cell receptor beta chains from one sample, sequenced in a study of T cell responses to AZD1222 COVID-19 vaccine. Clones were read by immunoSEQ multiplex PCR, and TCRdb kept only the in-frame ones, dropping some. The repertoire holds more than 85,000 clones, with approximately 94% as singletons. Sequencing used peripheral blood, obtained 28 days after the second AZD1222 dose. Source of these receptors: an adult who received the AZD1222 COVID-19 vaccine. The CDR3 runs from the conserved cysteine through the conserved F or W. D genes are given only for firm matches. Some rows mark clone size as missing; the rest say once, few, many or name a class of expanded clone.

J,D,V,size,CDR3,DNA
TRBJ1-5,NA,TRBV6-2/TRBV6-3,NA,CASSYRGGIGQPQHF,TGTGCCAGCAGTTACCGTGGGGGAATCGGTCAGCCCCAGCATTTT
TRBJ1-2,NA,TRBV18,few,CASSPPAGTNYGYTF,TGTGCCAGCTCACCACCGGCTGGAACTAACTATGGCTACACCTTC
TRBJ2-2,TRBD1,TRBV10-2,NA,CASRPDRADTGELFF,TGCGCCAGCAGACCCGACAGGGCGGACACCGGGGAGCTGTTTTTT
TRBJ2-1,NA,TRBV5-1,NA,CASSYEGGSSYNEQFF,TGCGCCAGCAGCTACGAAGGGGGAAGCTCCTACAATGAGCAGTTCTTC
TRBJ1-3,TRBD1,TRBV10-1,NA,CASAGQGASGNTIYF,TGCGCCAGCGCTGGACAGGGGGCCTCAGGAAACACCATATATTTT
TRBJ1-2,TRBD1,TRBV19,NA,CASSGTGLVGGGYTF,TGTGCCAGTAGCGGGACAGGCCTGGTAGGAGGTGGCTACACCTTC
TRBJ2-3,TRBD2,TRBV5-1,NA,CASSKGSGGTDTQYF,TGCGCCAGCAGCAAAGGTAGCGGGGGGACAGATACGCAGTATTTT
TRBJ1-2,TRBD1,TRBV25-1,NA,CASSPIVQGDGYTF,TGTGCCAGCAGCCCCATAGTCCAGGGGGATGGCTACACCTTC
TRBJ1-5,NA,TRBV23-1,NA,CASSRRVSNQPQHF,TGCGCCAGCAGTCGGAGGGTCAGCAATCAGCCCCAGCATTTT
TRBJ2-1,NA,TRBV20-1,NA,CSAIPYYEQFF,TGCAGTGCTATCCCCTACTATGAGCAGTTCTTC
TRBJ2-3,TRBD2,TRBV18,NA,CASSQGASGSTDTQYF,TGTGCCAGCTCACAAGGTGCTAGCGGAAGCACAGATACGCAGTATTTT
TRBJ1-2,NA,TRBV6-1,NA,CASSVAGNRSGYTF,TGTGCCAGCAGTGTAGCGGGGAACCGCTCTGGCTACACCTTC
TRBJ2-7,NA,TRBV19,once,CASSPGYEQYF,TGTGCCAGTAGTCCAGGATACGAGCAGTACTTC
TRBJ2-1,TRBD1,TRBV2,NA,CASSAPGGMSSYNEQFF,TGTGCCAGCAGTGCACCAGGGGGCATGAGCTCCTACAATGAGCAGTTCTTC
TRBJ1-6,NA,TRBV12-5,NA,CASAPGTDRSPLHF,TGTGCTAGTGCTCCGGGAACAGATCGTTCACCCCTCCACTTT
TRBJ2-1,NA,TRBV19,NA,CASSIARQALSSYNEQFF,TGTGCCAGTAGTATAGCGAGGCAAGCGCTTAGCTCCTACAATGAGCAGTTCTTC
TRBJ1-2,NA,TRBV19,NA,CASSPPAIYGYTF,TGTGCCAGTAGTCCGCCCGCCATTTATGGCTACACCTTC
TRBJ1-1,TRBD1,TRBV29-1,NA,CSARDRSSNTEAFF,TGCAGCGCCCGGGACAGATCTTCGAACACTGAAGCTTTCTTT
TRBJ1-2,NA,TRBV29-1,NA,CSVARDSGGYTF,TGCAGCGTTGCGCGGGATTCGGGGGGCTACACCTTC
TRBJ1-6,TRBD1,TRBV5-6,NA,CASSLAGQAIGSPLHF,TGTGCCAGCAGCTTGGCAGGACAGGCCATAGGGTCACCCCTCCACTTT
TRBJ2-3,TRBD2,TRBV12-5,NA,CASGLLRTSGDTDTQYF,TGTGCTAGTGGTTTGTTAAGGACTAGCGGGGACACAGATACGCAGTATTTT
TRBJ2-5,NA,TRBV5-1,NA,CASSTSAPQETQYF,TGCGCCAGCAGCACATCTGCCCCCCAAGAGACCCAGTACTTC
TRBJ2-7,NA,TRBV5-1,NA,CASSLGSSSYEQYF,TGCGCCAGCAGCTTGGGCAGCAGCTCCTACGAGCAGTACTTC
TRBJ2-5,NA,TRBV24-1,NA,CATSDSTDSQETQYF,TGTGCCACCAGTGATTCAACGGACAGCCAAGAGACCCAGTACTTC